The rows below give T cell receptor beta chains drawn from one sample of a study of blood T cell repertoires in COVID-19. Measured with immunoSEQ multiplex PCR; TCRdb has only the in-frame clones, and not every one. The sample yields hundreds of thousands of clones, 90% seen once. The sequencing input was peripheral blood. These TCRs come from a woman aged 40 to 50 with COVID-19, enrolled during active disease. Each CDR3 is given with its conserved first and last residue.

V: TRBV6-2/TRBV6-3
J: TRBJ2-1
CDR3: CASSYPSLATGYNEQFF

V: TRBV6-2/TRBV6-3
J: TRBJ2-1
CDR3: CASSWDSSYNEQFF

V: TRBV5-4
J: TRBJ2-3
CDR3: CASNLGGYSTDTQYF

V: TRBV5-1
J: TRBJ1-1
CDR3: CASSSRSQGQGLWNTEAFF

V: TRBV6-5
J: TRBJ2-7
CDR3: CASRRSRTGAVEQYF

V: TRBV19
J: TRBJ1-4
CDR3: CASSTHVVFGNEKLFF

V: TRBV30
J: TRBJ2-2
CDR3: CAWSGGLAGVNTGELFF

V: TRBV6-2/TRBV6-3
J: TRBJ2-7
CDR3: CASSTYRGSSYEQYF

V: TRBV4-2
J: TRBJ2-7
CDR3: CASSQDSYEQYF

V: TRBV29-1
J: TRBJ1-2
CDR3: CSVEDPGQGRYGYTF

V: TRBV25-1
J: TRBJ1-5
CDR3: CASSRGPGQPQHF

V: TRBV15
J: TRBJ2-1
CDR3: CATSRDVADEGEQFF

V: TRBV11-1
J: TRBJ2-7
CDR3: CASSFRAGPSYEQYF

V: TRBV19
J: TRBJ1-4
CDR3: CASSPTGEANEKLFF

V: TRBV7-2
J: TRBJ1-1
CDR3: CASSSPRGQGPTEAFF

V: TRBV10-3
J: TRBJ2-1
CDR3: CATGGQGANEQFF

V: TRBV12-5
J: TRBJ1-2
CDR3: CASGLDSWGSGDGYTF

V: TRBV28
J: TRBJ2-5
CDR3: CASSRDNQETQYF

V: TRBV2
J: TRBJ1-2
CDR3: CASSVSPGPSYGYTF

V: TRBV24-1
J: TRBJ1-1
CDR3: CATSAAGDNTEAFF

V: TRBV18
J: TRBJ1-1
CDR3: CASSPYQGLQTEAFF

V: TRBV7-2
J: TRBJ2-1
CDR3: CASSPSGGLNNEQFF

V: TRBV30
J: TRBJ1-1
CDR3: CARVAGTEAFF

V: TRBV7-2
J: TRBJ2-3
CDR3: CASSPTGLAGHSTDTQYF

V: TRBV5-8
J: TRBJ1-5
CDR3: CASSLGVGTGDQPQHF

V: TRBV11-2
J: TRBJ2-7
CDR3: CASSLVGTVNEQYF

V: TRBV15
J: TRBJ1-5
CDR3: CATSSSARTGRNQPQHF

V: TRBV6-6
J: TRBJ1-2
CDR3: CASRDRGLYGYTF

V: TRBV2
J: TRBJ2-2
CDR3: CASSWTIDRGELFF

V: TRBV27
J: TRBJ2-7
CDR3: CASSLMEAGGPHEQYF

V: TRBV5-5
J: TRBJ2-7
CDR3: CASSLASDFTYEQYF

V: TRBV7-6
J: TRBJ2-6
CDR3: CASSSLAGGLSGANVLTF

V: TRBV28
J: TRBJ1-2
CDR3: CATGPDRGPSGYTF

V: TRBV6-2/TRBV6-3
J: TRBJ2-3
CDR3: CASSYGMTSGGGTDTQYF

V: TRBV9
J: TRBJ1-2
CDR3: CASSVTGNYGYTF

V: TRBV28
J: TRBJ1-1
CDR3: CASSLTRDMNTEAFF

V: TRBV11-2
J: TRBJ1-2
CDR3: CASSLDLRMGADGYTF

V: TRBV3-1/TRBV3-2
J: TRBJ1-2
CDR3: CASSLEGQLFYGYTF

V: TRBV30
J: TRBJ2-5
CDR3: CAWSLLAGAPQYF

V: TRBV6-6
J: TRBJ2-7
CDR3: CASTFSHTGGPSEQYF

V: TRBV18
J: TRBJ1-4
CDR3: CASSPVGGDATNEKLFF

V: TRBV19
J: TRBJ1-1
CDR3: CASSIARHTEAFF